Listed here is a single TCR beta chain. Profiled with immunoSEQ multiplex PCR; TCRdb holds only in-frame clones, not every one. The sample records fewer than 500,000 clones, 80% to 95% being singletons. The record originates from a study of Ad26.COV2.S vaccination and SARS-CoV-2 variants. The germline V gene encodes CDR1 SNHLY and CDR2 FYNNEI. The V gene lost 8 bases and the J gene lost 0 bases, with 13 bases spanning the gap. CDR3 size: 14 residues. The treatment here: around 19 received Ad26.COV2.S at low or high dose, single or two shots; several received placebo; per-sample allocation not given. The investigators took samples on day 63 after the first vaccine or placebo injection.

The origin of this receptor is a person between 18 and 65 years old who received the Ad26.COV2.S COVID-19 vaccine or a placebo. V and J are TRBV2 and TRBJ2-5; D tentatively fits TRBD1 or TRBD2 (5 bases each). This material consisted of peripheral blood, taken in a trial of Ad26.COV2.S vaccine versus placebo. The CDR3 here is CASLGTGNQETQYF. CDR3 bases: TGTGCCAGCCTCGGGACGGGGAACCAAGAGACCCAGTACTTC.